This T cell receptor (beta chain) came from a study of T-cell memory formation after mild COVID-19. As to this clonotype: The antigen remains undetermined.

TCRdb itself ran the 5' RACE reads through MiXCR, one entry per CDR3 protein. The top ten clones hold about 2.2% of a sample with some 120,000 distinct CDR3 sequences, approximately 6.3% of them seen once. The CDR3 sequence is 14 residues long. The germline V gene has CDR1 MNHEY and CDR2 SVGEGT. Deletions cut 0 bases from V and 15 bases from J, with 18 bases between. Study-wide points: Mainly in CM and EM were contracting CD4+ clones; CD8+ were in EMRA.

This chain links TRBV6-2 or TRBV6-3 with TRBJ2-1; possible D gene TRBD2, 6 bases. What was sequenced was PBMCs or a T cell subset sorted from them (not recorded which). The source of this sequence is an adult woman who had mild COVID-19 (a few samples of this study predate the infection). Cell type and time point are not known. CDR3 nucleotides: TGTGCCAGCAGTTACTCTCCTCTAGCGTCTGGAGGGTTCTTC. The encoded protein is CASSYSPLASGGFF.